These 22 T cell receptor beta chains originate from one sample sequenced in a study of shared clonotypes between healthy human individuals. Clones were sequenced by immunoSEQ multiplex PCR, and TCRdb holds only the in-frame ones, with some missing. The profile shows fewer than 550,000 clones, 75% to 80% of them singletons. Sequenced sample: PBMCs. The origin of the receptors is a woman aged 35 to 49 in good health. Some clones in this sample may be carry-over from other donors' samples.

This clone was observed a handful of times. This chain joins TRBV4-3 and TRBJ2-1, with 10 bases identical to TRBD1. This CDR3 has 16 residues. The ends lost 3 bases at V and 4 bases at J; junction bases unmatched: 6. CDR1 LGHNA and CDR2 YSLEER come from the germline V gene. CDR3 region: CASSHLGDRGYNEQFF. DNA for the CDR3: TGCGCCAGCAGCCACCTCGGGGACAGGGGTTACAATGAGCAGTTCTTC.

This chain connects TRBV4-1 to TRBJ2-1, with TRBD1 matching over 8 bases. Unmatched junction bases numbered 6, after V lost 4 bases and J lost 4 bases. The CDR3 sequence is 15 residues long. Germline V CDR1 and CDR2: MGHRA, YSYEKL. CDR3 nucleotides: TGCGCCAGCAGCCCTGGACAGGGCCCGTACAATGAGCAGTTCTTC. Its protein product is CASSPGQGPYNEQFF.

V usage is TRBV5-1 and J usage is TRBJ1-1, with 8 bases identical to TRBD1. In germline, CDR1 is SGHRS, CDR2 YFSETQ. The CDR3 consists of 13 residues. J was trimmed by 8 bases and V by 1 base; bases with no gene match: 4. Here the CDR3 DNA reads TGCGCCAGCAGCTTGTATCGACAGGGGGAAGCTTTCTTT. Translated: CASSLYRQGEAFF.

The chain uses TRBV7-9 and TRBJ2-3, with D possibly matching TRBD1 (6 bases). Germline V gene lookup returns CDR1 SEHNR and CDR2 FQNEAQ (reference sequence). The length of the CDR3 is 14 residues. The V end was cut by 8 bases, the J end by 4 bases, with 16 bases between. This CDR3 is CASEHRDLSDTQYF. In DNA form, the CDR3 reads TGTGCCAGCGAGCACAGGGATTTATCAGATACGCAGTATTTT.

This clone was observed once. The gene calls are TRBV5-1 and TRBJ2-6; 7 positions match TRBD2. The ends lost 0 bases at V and 3 bases at J; junction bases unmatched: 3. The CDR3 spans 16 residues. CDR1 and CDR2 (germline): SGHRS, YFSETQ. The CDR3: CASSLAGGGGANVLTF. CDR3 nucleotide sequence: TGCGCCAGCAGCTTGGCGGGAGGTGGTGGGGCCAACGTCCTGACTTTC.

The chain recombines TRBV5-1 with TRBJ2-7; a weak D match, TRBD1 (5 bases). The CDR3 length is 14 residues. The ends were cut back, 4 bases at V and 2 bases at J, with 13 bases in the middle. Germline-derived CDR1 and CDR2 are SGHRS and YFSETQ. As DNA, the CDR3 is TGCGCCAGCAGCCTTTCCGCGGACACCTACGAGCAGTACTTC. This codes for CASSLSADTYEQYF. Full variable domain (missing parts from reference TRBV5-1 and TRBJ2-7): KAGVTQTPRYLIKTRGQQVTLSCSPISGHRSVSWYQQTPGQGLQFLFEYFSETQRNKGNFPGRFSGRQFSNSRSEMNVSTLELGDSALYLCASSLSADTYEQYFGPGTRLTVT.

CDR3 loop: CASSPKTGTYYNEQFF. DNA for the CDR3: TGTGCCAGCAGCCCAAAAACCGGGACTTACTACAATGAGCAGTTCTTC. V gene TRBV13 combines with J gene TRBJ2-1; D might be TRBD2 (6 bases). In germline, CDR1 is PRHDT, CDR2 FYEKMQ (reference sequence). V lost 5 bases, J lost 3 bases, and 17 bases lay in between. CDR3 length: 16 residues. Full variable domain (outside the CDR3, taken from reference TRBV13 and TRBJ2-1): AAGVIQSPRHLIKEKRETATLKCYPIPRHDTVYWYQQGPGQDPQFLISFYEKMQSDKGSIPDRFSAQQFSDYHSELNMSSLELGDSALYFCASSPKTGTYYNEQFFGPGTRLTVL.

This chain links TRBV4-1 with TRBJ2-7; TRBD1 agrees at 8 bases. The CDR3 is 17 residues long. Trimming removed 0 bases from V and 1 base from J; junction bases left unmatched: 8. CDR1 and CDR2 from the germline V gene are MGHRA and YSYEKL. The CDR3 DNA reads as TGCGCCAGCAGCCAAGATAGTTTACAGGGGGAATCCTACGAGCAGTACTTC. As protein: CASSQDSLQGESYEQYF.

In nucleotides, the CDR3 is TGTGCCAGCAGCGGGAGCTCGGGGGACTATGGCTACACCTTC. Translation: CASSGSSGDYGYTF. V usage is TRBV28 and J usage is TRBJ1-2, with TRBD1 as a possible D gene (5 bases). The CDR3 extends over 14 amino acids. The V and J ends lost 6 bases and 3 bases respectively, with 14 bases between them. CDR1 is MDHEN and CDR2 is SYDVKM in the germline V gene.

The genes are TRBV27 and TRBJ2-3; 14 bases are a match to TRBD2. The CDR3 totals 18 residues. With 5 bases clipped from V and 4 bases from J, the junction kept 11 bases outside the gene matches. Germline V gene data show CDR1 as MNHEY and CDR2 as SMNVEV (reference sequence). Written as DNA, the CDR3 is TGTGCCAGCAGTGTCGGGACTAGCGGGAGAGTCGGGGCAGATACGCAGTATTTT. Translation: CASSVGTSGRVGADTQYF.

V usage is TRBV6-6 and J usage is TRBJ1-1; D is possibly TRBD1 (5 bases). The CDR3 sequence is 14 residues long. Trimming took off 4 bases at V and 0 bases at J, with 9 bases between the two ends. Germline V CDR1 and CDR2: MNHNY, SVGAGI (reference sequence). The CDR3 DNA is TGTGCCAGCAGTTCGGGACGGCTGAACACTGAAGCTTTCTTT. It specifies CASSSGRLNTEAFF.

The rearrangement uses TRBV6-1 and TRBJ2-5, with 8 bases lining up with TRBD2. V gave up 4 bases and J gave up 1 base; unmatched junction bases: 11. The CDR3 is made up of 17 amino acids. Germline V gene data show CDR1 as MNHNS and CDR2 as SASEGT. The CDR3 DNA reads TGTGCCAGCAGTGCTCCTAGCGGGTTCTGGGGCCAAGAGACCCAGTACTTC. This encodes CASSAPSGFWGQETQYF.

In regard to this clone: Germline and junction disagree at one end, which may indicate a read error. The identical CDR3 is also encoded by other nucleotide sequences in the sample. J is TRBJ2-7 and V is TRBV2; 10 positions match TRBD2. CDR3 length: 16 amino acids. CDR1 and CDR2 (germline): SNHLY, FYNNEI. The CDR3 nucleotides read TGTGCCAGCAGTGAGGGTAGCGGGAGGTCGGGCTACGAGCAGTATTTC. Translated, it gives CASSEGSGRSGYEQYF.

The chain has TRBV11-2 and TRBJ2-1; D might be TRBD2 (6 bases). This CDR3 is 15 amino acids long. V gave up 2 bases and J gave up 3 bases, with 11 bases separating them. CDR1 SGHAT and CDR2 FQNNGV come from the germline V gene. The CDR3 DNA reads TGTGCCAGCAGCTTAAATGGAGGGAACTACAATGAGCAGTTCTTC. This encodes CASSLNGGNYNEQFF.

CDR3 sequence reads: CASRDLGRGPYNEQFF. Here the CDR3 DNA reads TGTGCCAGCAGGGATCTGGGGCGGGGGCCCTACAATGAGCAGTTCTTC. The V gene is TRBV7-9, the J gene TRBJ2-1, with a weak D call TRBD2 (7 bases). Trimming shortened V by 6 bases and J by 2 bases, and 17 bases separated the two germline ends. The CDR3 contains 16 residues. Germline V lookup: CDR1 SEHNR, CDR2 FQNEAQ (reference sequence).

The V call is TRBV30, the J call TRBJ2-2; possibly TRBD1 or TRBD2 for D (6 bases each). The germline V and J ends were trimmed by 4 bases and 0 bases, with 21 bases remaining between them. From germline, CDR1 is GTSNPN and CDR2 SVGIG (reference sequence). The CDR3 sequence is 18 residues long. CDR3 amino acids: CAWNGGQGLVSNTGELFF. In nucleotides, the CDR3 is TGTGCCTGGAACGGGGGCCAGGGGTTAGTGTCGAACACCGGGGAGCTGTTTTTT.

This clone was counted once. The J gene is TRBJ2-5, the V gene TRBV28; the match to TRBD1 covers 11 bases. This CDR3 comprises 17 residues. The V gene end was trimmed by 1 base and the J gene end by 0 bases; junction bases not matched to a gene: 4. CDR1 is MDHEN, CDR2 SYDVKM, per germline. CDR3 loop: CASSLSRDRGYQETQYF. DNA of the CDR3: TGTGCCAGCAGTTTATCCCGGGACAGGGGGTACCAAGAGACCCAGTACTTC.

The J gene is TRBJ1-2, the V gene TRBV5-4; D is undetermined. Germline lookup yields CDR1 SGHNT and CDR2 YYREEE (reference sequence). The germline V and J ends were trimmed by 3 bases and 3 bases, with 15 bases remaining between them. This CDR3 contains 15 residues. DNA for the CDR3: TGTGCCAGCAGCTCGCCCGGGGTGAAGGACTATGGCTACACCTTC. This encodes CASSSPGVKDYGYTF.

V usage is TRBV25-1 and J usage is TRBJ2-1; TRBD2 might be the D (5 bases). The ends were cut back, 0 bases at V and 8 bases at J, with 5 bases in the middle. CDR1 is MGHDK, CDR2 SYGVNS, per germline. This CDR3 is built from 12 residues. The CDR3 reads CASSEYGDEQFF. CDR3 DNA sequence: TGTGCCAGCAGTGAATACGGGGATGAGCAGTTCTTC.

The V call is TRBV29-1, the J call TRBJ2-1, with 8 bases matching TRBD2. CDR1 and CDR2 (germline): SQVTM, ANQGSEA. With 5 bases clipped from V and 3 bases from J, the junction kept 9 bases outside the gene matches. The CDR3 has 15 residues. The CDR3 here is CSVYPRLAYYNEQFF. DNA for the CDR3: TGCAGCGTTTACCCTAGACTAGCGTACTACAATGAGCAGTTCTTC.

The chain recombines TRBV5-1 with TRBJ2-2; D is possibly TRBD2 (5 bases). CDR1 and CDR2 (germline): SGHRS, YFSETQ. The CDR3 covers 15 residues. With 0 bases removed from V and 3 bases from J, the gap between germline ends came to 9 bases. The CDR3 nucleotides read TGCGCCAGCAGCTTGGCCACTAGTGACACCGGGGAGCTGTTTTTT. It specifies CASSLATSDTGELFF.

This sequence joins TRBV18 and TRBJ2-2, with 9 bases fitting TRBD2. In germline, CDR1 is KGHSH, CDR2 LQKENI. The CDR3 has 15 amino acids. The V segment lost 3 bases and the J segment 4 bases; nucleotides outside the gene matches: 3. The DNA for the CDR3 is TGTGCCAGCTCACCTGTACTAGCGGGCACCGGGGAGCTGTTTTTT. This codes for CASSPVLAGTGELFF.